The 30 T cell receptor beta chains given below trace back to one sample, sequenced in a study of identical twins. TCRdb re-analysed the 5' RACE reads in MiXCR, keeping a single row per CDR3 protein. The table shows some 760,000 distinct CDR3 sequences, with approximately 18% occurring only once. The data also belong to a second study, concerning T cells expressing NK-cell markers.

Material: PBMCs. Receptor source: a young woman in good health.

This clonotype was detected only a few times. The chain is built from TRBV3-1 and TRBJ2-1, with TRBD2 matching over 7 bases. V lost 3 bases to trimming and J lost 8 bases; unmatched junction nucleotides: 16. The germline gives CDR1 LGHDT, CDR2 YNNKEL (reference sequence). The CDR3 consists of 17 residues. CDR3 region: CASSHDLSSGGWDEQFF. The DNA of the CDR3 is TGTGCCAGCAGCCACGACCTCTCTAGCGGAGGGTGGGATGAGCAGTTCTTC.

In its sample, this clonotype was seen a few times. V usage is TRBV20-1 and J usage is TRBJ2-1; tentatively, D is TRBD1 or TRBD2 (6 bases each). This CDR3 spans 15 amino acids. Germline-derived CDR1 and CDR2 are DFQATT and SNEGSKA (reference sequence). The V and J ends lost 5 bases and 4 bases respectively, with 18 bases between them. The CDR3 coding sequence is TGCAGTGCTCATAGGAGGGGGGCCGGTTACAATGAGCAGTTCTTC. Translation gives CSAHRRGAGYNEQFF.

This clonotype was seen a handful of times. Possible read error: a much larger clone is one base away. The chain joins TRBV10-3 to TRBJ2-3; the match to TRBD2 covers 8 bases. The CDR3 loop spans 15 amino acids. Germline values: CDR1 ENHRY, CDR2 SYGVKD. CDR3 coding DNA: TGTGCCATCAGCCGAGAAGCGGGGGCGGGAGATACGCAGTGTTTT. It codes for CAISREAGAGDTQCF.

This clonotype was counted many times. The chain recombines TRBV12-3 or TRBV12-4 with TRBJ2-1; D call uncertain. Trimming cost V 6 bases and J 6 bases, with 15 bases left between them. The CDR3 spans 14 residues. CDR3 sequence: CASSDPDNVNEQFF. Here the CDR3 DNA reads TGTGCCAGCAGCGACCCGGATAATGTCAATGAGCAGTTCTTC.

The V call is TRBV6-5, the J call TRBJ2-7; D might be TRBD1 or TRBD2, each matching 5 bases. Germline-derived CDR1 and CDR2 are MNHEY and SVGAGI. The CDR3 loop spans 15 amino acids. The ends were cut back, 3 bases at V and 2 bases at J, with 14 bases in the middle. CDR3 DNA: TGTGCCAGCAGTTATGGGGCGAGGAGGCCCTACGAGCAGTACTTC. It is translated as CASSYGARRPYEQYF.

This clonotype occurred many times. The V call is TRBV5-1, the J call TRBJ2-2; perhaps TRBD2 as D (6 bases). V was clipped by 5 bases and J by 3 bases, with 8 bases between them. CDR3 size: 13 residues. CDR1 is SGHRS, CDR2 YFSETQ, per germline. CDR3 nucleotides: TGCGCCAGCAGTTCGGGAGACACCGGGGAGCTGTTTTTT. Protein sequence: CASSSGDTGELFF.

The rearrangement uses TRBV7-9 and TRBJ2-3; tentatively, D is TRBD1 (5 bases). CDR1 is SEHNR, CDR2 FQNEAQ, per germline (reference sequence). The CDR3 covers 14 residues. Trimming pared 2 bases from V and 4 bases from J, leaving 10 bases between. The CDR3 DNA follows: TGTGCCAGCAGCTTATCGCAGGGTGCAGATACGCAGTATTTT. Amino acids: CASSLSQGADTQYF.

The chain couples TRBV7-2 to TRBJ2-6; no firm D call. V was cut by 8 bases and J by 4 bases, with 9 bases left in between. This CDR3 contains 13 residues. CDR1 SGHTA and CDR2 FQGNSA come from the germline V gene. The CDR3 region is CASAIRGANVLTF. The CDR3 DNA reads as TGTGCCAGCGCCATTCGGGGGGCCAACGTCCTGACTTTC.

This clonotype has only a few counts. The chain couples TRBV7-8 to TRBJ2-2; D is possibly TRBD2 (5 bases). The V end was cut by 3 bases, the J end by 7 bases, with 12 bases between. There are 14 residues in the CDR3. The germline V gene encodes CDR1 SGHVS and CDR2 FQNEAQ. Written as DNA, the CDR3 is TGTGCCAGCAGCTTTCGAGGGCGTGGCGGGGAGCTGTTTTTT. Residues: CASSFRGRGGELFF.

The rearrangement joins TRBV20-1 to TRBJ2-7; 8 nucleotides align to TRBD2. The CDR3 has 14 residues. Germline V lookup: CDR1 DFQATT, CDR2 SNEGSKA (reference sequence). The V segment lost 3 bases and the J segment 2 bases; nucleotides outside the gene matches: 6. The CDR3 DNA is TGCAGTGCTAGTATTGCGGGAGGCGCCTACGAGCAGTACTTC. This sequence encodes CSASIAGGAYEQYF.

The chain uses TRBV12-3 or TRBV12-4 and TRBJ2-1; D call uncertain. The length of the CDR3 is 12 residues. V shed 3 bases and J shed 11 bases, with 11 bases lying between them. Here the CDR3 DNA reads TGTGCCAGCAGTTTCAGTCTCGACCAGCAGTTCTTC. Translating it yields CASSFSLDQQFF.

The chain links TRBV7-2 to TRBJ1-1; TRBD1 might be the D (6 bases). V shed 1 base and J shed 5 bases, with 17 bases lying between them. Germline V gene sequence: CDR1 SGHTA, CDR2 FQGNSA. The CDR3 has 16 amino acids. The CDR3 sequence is CASSLGGGGRGTEAFF. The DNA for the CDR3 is TGTGCCAGCAGCTTAGGTGGCGGGGGGCGGGGTACTGAAGCTTTCTTT. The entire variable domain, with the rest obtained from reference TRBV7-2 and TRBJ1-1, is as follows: GAGVSQSPSNKVTEKGKDVELRCDPISGHTALYWYRQSLGQGLEFLIYFQGNSAPDKSGLPSDRFSAERTGGSVSTLTIQRTQQEDSAVYLCASSLGGGGRGTEAFFGQGTRLTVV.

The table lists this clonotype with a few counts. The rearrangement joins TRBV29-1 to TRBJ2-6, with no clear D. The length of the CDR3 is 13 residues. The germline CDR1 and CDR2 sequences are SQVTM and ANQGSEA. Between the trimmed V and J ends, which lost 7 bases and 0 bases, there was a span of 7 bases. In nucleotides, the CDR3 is TGCAGCGGTATGAACTCTGGGGCCAACGTCCTGACTTTC. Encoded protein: CSGMNSGANVLTF.

CDR3 coding DNA: TGCAGCGTTGGGCTAGCGGGGGGGCGATTCAAGGAGCAGTTCTTC. It yields the protein CSVGLAGGRFKEQFF. The rearrangement joins TRBV29-1 to TRBJ2-1; 12 positions match TRBD2. Germline V lookup: CDR1 SQVTM, CDR2 ANQGSEA. The CDR3 sequence is 15 residues long. Unmatched junction bases numbered 11, after V lost 4 bases and J lost 10 bases.

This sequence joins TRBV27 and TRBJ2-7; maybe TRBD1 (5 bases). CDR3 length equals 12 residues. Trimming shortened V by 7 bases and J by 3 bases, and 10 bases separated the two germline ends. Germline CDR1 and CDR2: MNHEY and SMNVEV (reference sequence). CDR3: CASNRPGYEQYF. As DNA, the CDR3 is TGTGCCAGCAACAGGCCAGGCTACGAGCAGTACTTC.

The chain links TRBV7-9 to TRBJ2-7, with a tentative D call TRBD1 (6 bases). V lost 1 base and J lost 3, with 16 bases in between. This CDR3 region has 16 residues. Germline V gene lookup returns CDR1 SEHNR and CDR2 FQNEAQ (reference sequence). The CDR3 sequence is CASSLGKQGSGYEQYF. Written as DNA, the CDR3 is TGTGCCAGCAGCTTAGGCAAACAGGGTTCGGGCTACGAGCAGTACTTC.

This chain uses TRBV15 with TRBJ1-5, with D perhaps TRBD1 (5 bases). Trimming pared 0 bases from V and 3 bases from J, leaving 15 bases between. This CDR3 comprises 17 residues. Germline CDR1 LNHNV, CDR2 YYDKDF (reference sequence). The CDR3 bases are TGTGCCACCAGCAGAGATTGGAAAGGGGTCGCCAATCAGCCCCAGCATTTT. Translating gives CATSRDWKGVANQPQHF.

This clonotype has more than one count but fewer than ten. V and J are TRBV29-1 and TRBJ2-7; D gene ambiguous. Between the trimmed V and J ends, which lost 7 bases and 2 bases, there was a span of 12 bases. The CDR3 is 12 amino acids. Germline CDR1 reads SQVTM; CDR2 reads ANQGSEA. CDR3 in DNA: TGCAGCGCCCGAATCGGCCCCTACGAGCAGTACTTC. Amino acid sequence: CSARIGPYEQYF.

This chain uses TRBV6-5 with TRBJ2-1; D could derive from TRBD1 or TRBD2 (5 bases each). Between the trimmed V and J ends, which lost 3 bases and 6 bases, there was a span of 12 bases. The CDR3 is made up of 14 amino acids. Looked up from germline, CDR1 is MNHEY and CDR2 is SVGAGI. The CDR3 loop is CASSYLGVGNEQFF. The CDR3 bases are TGTGCCAGCAGTTATCTGGGGGTGGGCAATGAGCAGTTCTTC.

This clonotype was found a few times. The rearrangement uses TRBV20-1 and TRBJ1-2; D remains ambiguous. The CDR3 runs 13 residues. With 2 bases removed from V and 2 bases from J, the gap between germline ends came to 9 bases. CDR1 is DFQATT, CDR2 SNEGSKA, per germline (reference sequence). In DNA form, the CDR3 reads TGCAGTGCTAGATACACAGTAAACTATGGCTACACCTTC. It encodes CSARYTVNYGYTF.

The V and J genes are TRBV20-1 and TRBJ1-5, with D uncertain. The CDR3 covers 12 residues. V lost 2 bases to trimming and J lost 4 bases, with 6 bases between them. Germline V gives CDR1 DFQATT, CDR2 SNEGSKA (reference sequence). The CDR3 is CSARRQNQPQHF. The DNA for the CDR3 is TGCAGTGCTAGACGACAAAATCAGCCCCAGCATTTT.

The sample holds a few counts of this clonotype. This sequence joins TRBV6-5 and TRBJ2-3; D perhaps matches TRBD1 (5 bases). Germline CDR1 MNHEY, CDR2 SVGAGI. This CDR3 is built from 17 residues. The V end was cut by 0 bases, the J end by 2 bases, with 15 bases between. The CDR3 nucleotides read TGTGCCAGCAGTTACTCCTCCCCAGGGCGGTTCACAGATACGCAGTATTTT. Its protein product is CASSYSSPGRFTDTQYF.

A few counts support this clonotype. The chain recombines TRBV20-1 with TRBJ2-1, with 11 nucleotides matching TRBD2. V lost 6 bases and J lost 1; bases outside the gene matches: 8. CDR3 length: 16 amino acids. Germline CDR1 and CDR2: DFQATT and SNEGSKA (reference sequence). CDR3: CSATGTSGPSYNEQFF. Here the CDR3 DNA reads TGCAGTGCCACGGGGACTAGCGGTCCTTCCTACAATGAGCAGTTCTTC.

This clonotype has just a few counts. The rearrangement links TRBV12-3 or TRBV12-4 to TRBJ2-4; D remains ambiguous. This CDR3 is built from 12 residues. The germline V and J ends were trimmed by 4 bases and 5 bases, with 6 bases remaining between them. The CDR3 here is CASSSDQNIQYF. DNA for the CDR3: TGTGCCAGCAGTTCTGATCAAAACATTCAGTACTTC.

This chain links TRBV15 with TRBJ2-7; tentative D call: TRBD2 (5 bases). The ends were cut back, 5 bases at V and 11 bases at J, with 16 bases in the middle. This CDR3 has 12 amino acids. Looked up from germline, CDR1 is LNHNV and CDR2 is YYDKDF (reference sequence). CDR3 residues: CATSSTSGKEYF. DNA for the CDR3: TGTGCCACCAGCTCAACCTCCGGGAAGGAGTACTTC.

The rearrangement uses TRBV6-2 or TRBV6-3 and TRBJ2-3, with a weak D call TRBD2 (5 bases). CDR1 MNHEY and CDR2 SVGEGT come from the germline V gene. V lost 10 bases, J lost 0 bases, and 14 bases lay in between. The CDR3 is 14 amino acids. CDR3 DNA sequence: TGTGCCACCCAGTCCGCTAGCAGCACAGATACGCAGTATTTT. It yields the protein CATQSASSTDTQYF.

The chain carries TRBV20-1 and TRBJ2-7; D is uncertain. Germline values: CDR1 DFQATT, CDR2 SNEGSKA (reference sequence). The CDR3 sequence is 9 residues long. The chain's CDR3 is CRLTNEQYF. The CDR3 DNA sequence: TGCAGGCTGACGAACGAGCAGTACTTC.

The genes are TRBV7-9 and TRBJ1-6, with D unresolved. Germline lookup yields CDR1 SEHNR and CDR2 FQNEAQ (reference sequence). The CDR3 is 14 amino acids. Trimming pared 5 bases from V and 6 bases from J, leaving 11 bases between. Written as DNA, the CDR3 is TGTGCCAGCAGCCTGCCCCGGGCTAATTCACCCCTCCACTTT. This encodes CASSLPRANSPLHF.

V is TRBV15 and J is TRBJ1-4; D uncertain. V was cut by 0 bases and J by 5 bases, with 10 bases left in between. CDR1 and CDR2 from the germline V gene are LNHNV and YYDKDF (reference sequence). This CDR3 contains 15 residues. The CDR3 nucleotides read TGTGCCACCAGCAGAGATAGAGCGGAAAATGAAAAACTGTTTTTT. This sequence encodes CATSRDRAENEKLFF.

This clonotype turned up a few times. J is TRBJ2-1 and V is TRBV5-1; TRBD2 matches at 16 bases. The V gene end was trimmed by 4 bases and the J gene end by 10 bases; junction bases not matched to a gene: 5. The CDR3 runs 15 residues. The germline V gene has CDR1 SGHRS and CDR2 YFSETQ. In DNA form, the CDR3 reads TGCGCCAGCAGCGGGACTAGCGGGAGGGCAGGAGAGCAGTTCTTC. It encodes CASSGTSGRAGEQFF. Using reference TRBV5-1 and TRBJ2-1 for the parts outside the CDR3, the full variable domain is KAGVTQTPRYLIKTRGQQVTLSCSPISGHRSVSWYQQTPGQGLQFLFEYFSETQRNKGNFPGRFSGRQFSNSRSEMNVSTLELGDSALYLCASSGTSGRAGEQFFGPGTRLTVL.